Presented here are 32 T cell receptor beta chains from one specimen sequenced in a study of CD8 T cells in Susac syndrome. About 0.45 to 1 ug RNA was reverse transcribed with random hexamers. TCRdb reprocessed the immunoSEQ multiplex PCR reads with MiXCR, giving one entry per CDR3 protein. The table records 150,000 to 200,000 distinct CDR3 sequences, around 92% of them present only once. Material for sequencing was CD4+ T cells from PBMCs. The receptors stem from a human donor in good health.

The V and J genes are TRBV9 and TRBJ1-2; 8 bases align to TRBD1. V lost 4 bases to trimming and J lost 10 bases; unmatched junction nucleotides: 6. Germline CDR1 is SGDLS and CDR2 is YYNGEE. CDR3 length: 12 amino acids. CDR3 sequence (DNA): TGTGCCAGCAGCACGGACAGGGAGATCTACACCTTC. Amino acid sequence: CASSTDREIYTF. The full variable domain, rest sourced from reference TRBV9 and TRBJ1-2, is DSGVTQTPKHLITATGQRVTLRCSPRSGDLSVYWYQQSLDQGLQFLIQYYNGEERAKGNILERFSAQQFPDLHSELNLSSLELGDSALYFCASSTDREIYTFGSGTRLTVV.

The CDR3 spells CASSIASPSYEQYF. Here the CDR3 DNA reads TGTGCCAGTAGTATCGCCAGCCCATCCTACGAGCAGTACTTC. J is TRBJ2-7 and V is TRBV19; D is undetermined. Per germline, CDR1 LNHDA and CDR2 SQIVND (reference sequence). CDR3 size: 14 residues. Trimming removed 3 bases at V and 1 base at J, with 10 bases between. Drawing the rest from reference TRBV19 and TRBJ2-7, the complete variable domain is DGGITQSPKYLFRKEGQNVTLSCEQNLNHDAMYWYRQDPGQGLRLIYYSQIVNDFQKGDIAEGYSVSREKKESFPLTVTSAQKNPTAFYLCASSIASPSYEQYFGPGTRLTVT.

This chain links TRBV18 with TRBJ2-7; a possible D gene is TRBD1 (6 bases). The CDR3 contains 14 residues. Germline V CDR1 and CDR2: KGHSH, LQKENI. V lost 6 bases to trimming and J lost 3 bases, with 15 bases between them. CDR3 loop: CASSNAGTLYEQYF. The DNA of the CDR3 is TGTGCCAGCTCGAACGCCGGGACACTCTACGAGCAGTACTTC.

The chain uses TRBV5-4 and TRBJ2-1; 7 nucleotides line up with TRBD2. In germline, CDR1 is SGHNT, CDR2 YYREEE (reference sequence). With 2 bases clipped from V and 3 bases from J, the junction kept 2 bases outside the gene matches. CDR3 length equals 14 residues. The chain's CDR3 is CASSFTSDYNEQFF. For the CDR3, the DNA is TGTGCCAGCAGCTTCACTAGCGACTACAATGAGCAGTTCTTC.

The CDR3, as DNA: TGTGCCAGCAAGCGGGAGGGGGGGACAGATACGCAGTATTTT. Protein: CASKREGGTDTQYF. The chain employs TRBV2 and TRBJ2-3; 10 nucleotides agree with TRBD2. Germline V gene lookup returns CDR1 SNHLY and CDR2 FYNNEI. Germline trimming cut 7 bases from V and 3 bases from J; bases unmatched to any gene: 4. The CDR3 sequence is 14 residues long.

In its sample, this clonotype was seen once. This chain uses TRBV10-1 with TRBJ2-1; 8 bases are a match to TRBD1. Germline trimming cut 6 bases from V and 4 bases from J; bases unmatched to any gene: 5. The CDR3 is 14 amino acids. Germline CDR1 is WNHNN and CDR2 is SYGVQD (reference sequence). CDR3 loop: CASRPGQDYNEQFF. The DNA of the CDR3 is TGCGCCAGCAGGCCGGGACAGGATTACAATGAGCAGTTCTTC.

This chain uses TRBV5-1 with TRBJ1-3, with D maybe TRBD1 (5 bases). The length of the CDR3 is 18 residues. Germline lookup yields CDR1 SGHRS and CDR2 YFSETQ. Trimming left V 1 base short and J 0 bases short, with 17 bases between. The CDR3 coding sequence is TGCGCCAGCAGCTTGTTTATGACCAGGGAGAGCTCTGGAAACACCATATATTTT. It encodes CASSLFMTRESSGNTIYF.

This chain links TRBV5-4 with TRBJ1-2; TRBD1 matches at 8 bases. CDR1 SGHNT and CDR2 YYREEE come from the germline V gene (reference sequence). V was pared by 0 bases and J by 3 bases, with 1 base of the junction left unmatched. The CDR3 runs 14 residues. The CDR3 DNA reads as TGTGCCAGCAGCTTGGCCAGGGGGCACTATGGCTACACCTTC. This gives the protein CASSLARGHYGYTF.

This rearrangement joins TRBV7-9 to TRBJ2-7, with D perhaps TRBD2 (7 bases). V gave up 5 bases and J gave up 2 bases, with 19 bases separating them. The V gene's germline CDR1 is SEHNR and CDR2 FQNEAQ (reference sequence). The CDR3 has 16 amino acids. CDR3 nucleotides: TGTGCCAGCAGCGCCAGGGGCGGCGGGGGAACCTACGAGCAGTACTTC. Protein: CASSARGGGGTYEQYF.

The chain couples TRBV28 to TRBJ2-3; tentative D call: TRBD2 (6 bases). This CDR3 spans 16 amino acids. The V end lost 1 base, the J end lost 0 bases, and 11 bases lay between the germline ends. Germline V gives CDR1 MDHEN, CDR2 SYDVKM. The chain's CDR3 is CASSLFGGASTDTQYF. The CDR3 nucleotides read TGTGCCAGCAGTTTATTCGGGGGAGCTAGCACAGATACGCAGTATTTT.

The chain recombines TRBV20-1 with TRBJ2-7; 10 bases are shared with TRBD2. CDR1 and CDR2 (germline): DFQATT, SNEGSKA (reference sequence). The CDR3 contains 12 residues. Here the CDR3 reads CRPASGSYEQYF. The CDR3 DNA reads TGCAGGCCGGCTAGCGGGAGTTACGAGCAGTACTTC.

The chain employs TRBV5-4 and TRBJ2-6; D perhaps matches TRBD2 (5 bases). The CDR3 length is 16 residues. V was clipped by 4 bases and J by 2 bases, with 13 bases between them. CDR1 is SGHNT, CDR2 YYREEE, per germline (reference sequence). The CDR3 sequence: CASSTPHGTGANVLTF. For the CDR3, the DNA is TGTGCCAGCAGCACCCCCCACGGGACTGGGGCCAACGTCCTGACTTTC. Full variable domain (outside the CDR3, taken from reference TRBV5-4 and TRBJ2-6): ETGVTQSPTHLIKTRGQQVTLRCSSQSGHNTVSWYQQALGQGPQFIFQYYREEENGRGNFPPRFSGLQFPNYSSELNVNALELDDSALYLCASSTPHGTGANVLTFGAGSRLTVL.

This CDR3 reads CASNGRYNEQFF. The CDR3 DNA follows: TGTGCCAGTAATGGCAGATACAATGAGCAGTTCTTC. V usage is TRBV19 and J usage is TRBJ2-1; D is unresolved. The germline V and J ends were trimmed by 7 bases and 4 bases, with 8 bases remaining between them. There are 12 residues in the CDR3. The germline V gene encodes CDR1 LNHDA and CDR2 SQIVND (reference sequence).

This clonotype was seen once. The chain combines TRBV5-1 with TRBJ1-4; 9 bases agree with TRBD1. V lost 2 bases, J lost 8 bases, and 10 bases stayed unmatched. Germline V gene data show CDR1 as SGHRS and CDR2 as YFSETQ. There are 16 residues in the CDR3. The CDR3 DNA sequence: TGCGCCAGCAGCTTAGCCGCGGGACAGGGTAACGAAAAACTGTTTTTT. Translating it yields CASSLAAGQGNEKLFF.

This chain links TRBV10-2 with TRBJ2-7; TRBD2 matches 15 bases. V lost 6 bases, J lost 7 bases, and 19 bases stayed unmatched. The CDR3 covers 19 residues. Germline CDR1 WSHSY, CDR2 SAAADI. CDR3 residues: CASSDPGLAGGRGLGEQYF. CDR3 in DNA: TGCGCCAGCAGCGATCCGGGACTAGCGGGAGGTAGGGGCCTGGGAGAGCAGTACTTC.

In DNA, the CDR3 is TGTGCCAGCAGCATGAGCGGGACAAACACCGGGGAGCTGTTTTTT. It is translated as CASSMSGTNTGELFF. The genes are TRBV9 and TRBJ2-2; TRBD2 is a possible D gene (7 bases). Trimming removed 4 bases from V and 2 bases from J, with 12 bases in between. The germline V gene encodes CDR1 SGDLS and CDR2 YYNGEE. The CDR3 has 15 residues.

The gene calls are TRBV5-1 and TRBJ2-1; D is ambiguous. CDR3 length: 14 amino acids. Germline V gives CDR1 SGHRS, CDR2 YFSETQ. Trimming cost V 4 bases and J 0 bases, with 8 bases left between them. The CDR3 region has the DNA TGCGCCAGCAGCGAGCGCGTCTCCTACAATGAGCAGTTCTTC. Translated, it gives CASSERVSYNEQFF.

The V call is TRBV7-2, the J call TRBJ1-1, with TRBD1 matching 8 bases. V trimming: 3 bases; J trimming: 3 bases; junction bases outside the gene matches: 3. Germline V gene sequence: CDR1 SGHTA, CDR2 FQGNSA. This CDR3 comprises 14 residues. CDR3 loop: CASSLGQVYTEAFF. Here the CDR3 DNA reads TGTGCCAGCAGCTTGGGACAGGTTTACACTGAAGCTTTCTTT.

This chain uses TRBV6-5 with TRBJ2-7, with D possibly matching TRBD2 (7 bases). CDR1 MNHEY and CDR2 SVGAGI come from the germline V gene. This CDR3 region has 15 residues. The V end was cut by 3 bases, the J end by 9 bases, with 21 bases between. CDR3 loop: CASSYERGAFTAQYF. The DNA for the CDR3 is TGTGCCAGCAGTTATGAACGGGGGGCTTTCACGGCGCAGTACTTC.

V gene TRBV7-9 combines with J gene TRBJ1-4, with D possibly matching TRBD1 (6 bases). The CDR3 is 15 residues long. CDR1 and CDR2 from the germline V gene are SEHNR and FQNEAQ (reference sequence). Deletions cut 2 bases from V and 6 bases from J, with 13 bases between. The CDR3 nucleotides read TGTGCCAGCAGCTTATCTCGGGGGCGCGATGAAAAACTGTTTTTT. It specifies CASSLSRGRDEKLFF.

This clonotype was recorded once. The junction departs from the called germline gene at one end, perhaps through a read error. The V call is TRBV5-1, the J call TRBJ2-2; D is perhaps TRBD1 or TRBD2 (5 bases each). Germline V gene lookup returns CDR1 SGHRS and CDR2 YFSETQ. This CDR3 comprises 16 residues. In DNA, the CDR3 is TGCGCCCGCAGCTTTTCCCAGGGAAGTCGGGCCGGGGAGTTGTTTTTT. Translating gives CARSFSQGSRAGELFF.

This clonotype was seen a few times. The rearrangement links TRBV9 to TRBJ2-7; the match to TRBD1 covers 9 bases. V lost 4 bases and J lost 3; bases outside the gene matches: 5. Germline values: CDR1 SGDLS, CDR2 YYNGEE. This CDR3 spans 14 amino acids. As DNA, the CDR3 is TGTGCCAGCAGCCTGGGGGGACAGGGCTACGAGCAGTACTTC. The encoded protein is CASSLGGQGYEQYF.

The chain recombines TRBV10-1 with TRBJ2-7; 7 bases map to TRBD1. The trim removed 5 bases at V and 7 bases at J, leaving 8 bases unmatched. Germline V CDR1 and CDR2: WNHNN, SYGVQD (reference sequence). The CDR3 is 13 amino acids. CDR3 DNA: TGCGCCAGCAGTCCAGACAGGGCAGGAGAGCAGTACTTC. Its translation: CASSPDRAGEQYF.

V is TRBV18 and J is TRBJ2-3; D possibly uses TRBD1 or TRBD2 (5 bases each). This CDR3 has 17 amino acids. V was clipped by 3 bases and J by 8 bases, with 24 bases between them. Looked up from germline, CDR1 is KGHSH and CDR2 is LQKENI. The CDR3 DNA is TGTGCCAGCTCACCTCTGGGCCTGGGCCATGGGACGGGTACGCAGTATTTT. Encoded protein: CASSPLGLGHGTGTQYF.

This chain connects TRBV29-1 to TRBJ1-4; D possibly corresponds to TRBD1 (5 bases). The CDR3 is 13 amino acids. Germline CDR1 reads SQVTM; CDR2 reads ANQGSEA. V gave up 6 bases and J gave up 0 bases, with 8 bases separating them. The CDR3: CSVRQTTNEKLFF. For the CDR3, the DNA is TGCAGCGTGAGACAGACAACTAATGAAAAACTGTTTTTT.

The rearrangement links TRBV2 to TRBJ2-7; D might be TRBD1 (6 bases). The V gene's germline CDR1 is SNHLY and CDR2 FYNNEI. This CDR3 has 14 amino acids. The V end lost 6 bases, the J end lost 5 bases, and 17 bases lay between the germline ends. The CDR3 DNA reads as TGTGCCAGCAGGGCTGGTCAGGGGTTTGACGAGCAGTACTTC. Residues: CASRAGQGFDEQYF. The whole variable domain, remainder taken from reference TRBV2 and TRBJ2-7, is EPEVTQTPSHQVTQMGQEVILRCVPISNHLYFYWYRQILGQKVEFLVSFYNNEISEKSEIFDDQFSVERPDGSNFTLKIRSTKLEDSAMYFCASRAGQGFDEQYFGPGTRLTVT.

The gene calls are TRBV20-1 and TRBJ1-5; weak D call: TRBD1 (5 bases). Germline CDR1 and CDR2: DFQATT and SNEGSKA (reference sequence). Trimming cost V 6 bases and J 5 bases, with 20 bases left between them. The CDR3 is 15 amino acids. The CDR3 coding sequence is TGCAGTGCGGCCATTACCCGGGACGGTTATCAGCCCCAGCATTTT. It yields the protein CSAAITRDGYQPQHF.

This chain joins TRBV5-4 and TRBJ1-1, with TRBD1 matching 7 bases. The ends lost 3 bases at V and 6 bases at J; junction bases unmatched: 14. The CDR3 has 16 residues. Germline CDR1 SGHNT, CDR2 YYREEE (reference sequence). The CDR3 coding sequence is TGTGCCAGCAGCTCAGGGGGGGGTTTAGAGGACGCTGAAGCTTTCTTT. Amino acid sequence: CASSSGGGLEDAEAFF.

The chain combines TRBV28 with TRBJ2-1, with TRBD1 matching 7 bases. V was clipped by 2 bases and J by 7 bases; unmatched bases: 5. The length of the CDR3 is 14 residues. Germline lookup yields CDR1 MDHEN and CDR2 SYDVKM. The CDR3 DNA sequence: TGTGCCAGCAGTTTACCAACAGGGGTTAATGAGCAGTTCTTC. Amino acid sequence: CASSLPTGVNEQFF.

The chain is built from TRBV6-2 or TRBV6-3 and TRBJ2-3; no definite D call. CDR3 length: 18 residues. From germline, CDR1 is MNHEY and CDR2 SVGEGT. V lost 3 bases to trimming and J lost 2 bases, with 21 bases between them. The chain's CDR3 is CASSYPTIGLTDTDTQYF. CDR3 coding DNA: TGTGCCAGCAGTTATCCTACTATAGGGTTGACTGACACAGATACGCAGTATTTT.

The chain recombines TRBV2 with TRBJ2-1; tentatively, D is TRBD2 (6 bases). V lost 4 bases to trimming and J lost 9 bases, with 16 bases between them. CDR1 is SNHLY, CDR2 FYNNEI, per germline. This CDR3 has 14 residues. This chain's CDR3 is CASSAQRASVEQFF. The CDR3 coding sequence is TGTGCCAGCAGTGCTCAGCGGGCAAGCGTTGAGCAGTTCTTC.

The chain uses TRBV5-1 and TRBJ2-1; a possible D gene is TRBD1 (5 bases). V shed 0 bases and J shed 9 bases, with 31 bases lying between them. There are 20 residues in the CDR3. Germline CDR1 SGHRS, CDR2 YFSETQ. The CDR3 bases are TGCGCCAGCAGCTTGGCTCGGACAACAAATCAGGGTTTCGAAATAAGTGAGCAGTTCTTC. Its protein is CASSLARTTNQGFEISEQFF.